Each of the 21 T cell receptor beta chains below was sequenced from the same sample in a study of blood T cell repertoires in COVID-19. Only in-frame clones appear in the TCRdb table, and some are missing; sequencing was by immunoSEQ multiplex PCR. The sample lists roughly 310,000 clones, 70% to 90% occurring once. The sample was PBMCs or T cells enriched from blood (not recorded which). Receptors originate from a woman between 35 and 50 years old who had recovered from COVID-19.

A single count supports this clone. The V gene is TRBV9, the J gene TRBJ2-7; 11 nucleotides agree with TRBD2. This CDR3 contains 13 residues. Trimming removed 3 bases from V and 8 bases from J; junction bases left unmatched: 4. Per germline, CDR1 SGDLS and CDR2 YYNGEE. The CDR3 spells CASSATSGRKQYF. The CDR3 DNA reads TGTGCCAGCAGCGCCACTAGCGGGAGAAAGCAGTACTTC.

The chain employs TRBV7-9 and TRBJ2-5; 7 bases fit TRBD1. The CDR3 contains 16 residues. From germline, CDR1 is SEHNR and CDR2 FQNEAQ (reference sequence). With V trimmed by 0 bases and J by 5 bases, 9 bases remained unmatched. The DNA for the CDR3 is TGTGCCAGCAGCTTAGCGCGAGGGGGCGGCGTTGAGACCCAGTACTTC. It is translated as CASSLARGGGVETQYF. The complete variable domain, with remaining parts taken from reference TRBV7-9 and TRBJ2-5, reads DTGVSQNPRHKITKRGQNVTFRCDPISEHNRLYWYRQTLGQGPEFLTYFQNEAQLEKSRLLSDRFSAERPKGSFSTLEIQRTEQGDSAMYLCASSLARGGGVETQYFGPGTRLLVL.

The chain couples TRBV10-3 to TRBJ2-3; 7 bases agree with TRBD2. This CDR3 spans 13 amino acids. The ends lost 4 bases at V and 5 bases at J; junction bases unmatched: 3. CDR1 and CDR2 (germline): ENHRY, SYGVKD. The CDR3 DNA sequence: TGTGCCATCAGTGGCGGGAGTGAAGATACGCAGTATTTT. Residues: CAISGGSEDTQYF.

This rearrangement joins TRBV18 to TRBJ1-2; D gene unclear. The length of the CDR3 is 14 residues. The V and J ends lost 2 bases and 3 bases respectively, with 10 bases between them. Germline CDR1 KGHSH, CDR2 LQKENI. The CDR3 region is CASSPSGLDYGYTF. The DNA of the CDR3 is TGTGCCAGCTCACCATCCGGACTGGACTATGGCTACACCTTC.

The gene calls are TRBV27 and TRBJ1-6; D uncertain. In germline, CDR1 is MNHEY, CDR2 SMNVEV (reference sequence). Trimming shortened V by 6 bases and J by 5 bases, and 20 bases separated the two germline ends. The CDR3 sequence is 17 residues long. The chain's CDR3 is CASSSLFTAEHNSPLHF. The CDR3 nucleotides are TGTGCCAGCAGCTCTTTATTTACAGCCGAGCATAATTCACCCCTCCACTTT.

The gene calls are TRBV5-4 and TRBJ2-1; 7 bases are a match to TRBD1. Trimming cost V 0 bases and J 5 bases; bases outside gene matches: 2. The CDR3 runs 14 residues. CDR1 is SGHNT and CDR2 is YYREEE in the germline V gene (reference sequence). The CDR3 sequence: CASSLVGQNNEQFF. CDR3 bases: TGTGCCAGCAGCTTGGTGGGACAGAACAATGAGCAGTTCTTC.

V and J are TRBV3-1 (or the pseudogene TRBV3-2) and TRBJ1-2; weak D call: TRBD1 (5 bases). With 0 bases removed from V and 9 bases from J, the gap between germline ends came to 14 bases. The CDR3 consists of 14 residues. The germline V gene has CDR1 LGHDT and CDR2 YNNKEL (reference sequence). CDR3: CASSQERQIVSYTF. The CDR3 region has the DNA TGTGCCAGCAGCCAAGAAAGACAGATAGTAAGCTACACCTTC.

The rearrangement joins TRBV24-1 to TRBJ2-1; 12 nucleotides line up with TRBD1. The CDR3 is 21 amino acids. Germline-derived CDR1 and CDR2 are KGHDR and SFDVKD. J was trimmed by 0 bases and V by 2 bases; bases with no gene match: 13. Here the CDR3 DNA reads TGTGCCACCAGTGATTCCCTTCCCGGGACAGGGGGCCTGAGCTCCTACAATGAGCAGTTCTTC. This encodes CATSDSLPGTGGLSSYNEQFF.

The chain combines TRBV7-3 with TRBJ1-2, with TRBD1 matching 10 bases. V lost 3 bases to trimming and J lost 4 bases; unmatched junction nucleotides: 5. The CDR3 runs 15 residues. The germline V gene has CDR1 SGHTA and CDR2 FQGTGA. The CDR3 here is CASSFSGTGAYGYTF. The DNA for the CDR3 is TGTGCCAGCAGCTTCTCCGGGACAGGGGCCTATGGCTACACCTTC.

This sequence joins TRBV27 and TRBJ2-7, with 9 bases matching TRBD2. The V gene end was trimmed by 2 bases and the J gene end by 2 bases; junction bases not matched to a gene: 7. The CDR3 loop spans 16 amino acids. From germline, CDR1 is MNHEY and CDR2 SMNVEV (reference sequence). This CDR3 reads CASSLSQREVAYEQYF. The CDR3 nucleotides are TGTGCCAGCAGTTTAAGCCAGCGGGAGGTCGCCTACGAGCAGTACTTC.

This clone was detected a few times. The chain uses TRBV28 and TRBJ2-7; the match to TRBD2 covers 9 bases. V trimming: 5 bases; J trimming: 0 bases; junction bases outside the gene matches: 2. The germline V gene has CDR1 MDHEN and CDR2 SYDVKM. The length of the CDR3 is 14 residues. The CDR3 nucleotides are TGTGCCAGCAGTCTAGCGGGGAGCTCCTACGAGCAGTACTTC. It specifies CASSLAGSSYEQYF.

The genes are TRBV6-5 and TRBJ2-5; 7 nucleotides align to TRBD1. Germline values: CDR1 MNHEY, CDR2 SVGAGI. V lost 1 base to trimming and J lost 1 base; unmatched junction nucleotides: 0. The CDR3 spans 14 residues. CDR3 in amino acids: CASSYWDSQETQYF. Written as DNA, the CDR3 is TGTGCCAGCAGTTACTGGGACAGCCAAGAGACCCAGTACTTC.

The chain has TRBV2 and TRBJ2-7, with D perhaps TRBD1 (5 bases). Germline CDR1 SNHLY, CDR2 FYNNEI. V was pared by 1 base and J by 0 bases, with 10 bases between. The CDR3 spans 15 residues. CDR3 region: CASSEEKGPSYEQYF. The CDR3 bases are TGTGCCAGCAGTGAAGAAAAGGGGCCCTCCTACGAGCAGTACTTC.

The chain combines TRBV11-2 with TRBJ2-7; perhaps TRBD1 as D (7 bases). Germline lookup yields CDR1 SGHAT and CDR2 FQNNGV. Trimming took 3 bases from V and 1 from J, leaving 13 bases between them. The CDR3 consists of 15 residues. CDR3 sequence: CASSFYGGQSYEQYF. For the CDR3, the DNA is TGTGCCAGCAGCTTTTACGGGGGACAGTCCTACGAGCAGTACTTC.

The chain employs TRBV5-6 and TRBJ2-1, with 10 bases fitting TRBD2. The CDR3 is 17 amino acids. Germline assignment: CDR1 SGHDT and CDR2 YYEEEE. Losses at the gene ends were 0 bases for V and 2 bases for J; bases not matched to a gene: 5. CDR3 in DNA: TGTGCCAGCAGCTTGGCCGGTAGCGGGGGGCCCTACAATGAGCAGTTCTTC. Translating gives CASSLAGSGGPYNEQFF.

The V and J genes are TRBV5-1 and TRBJ2-7; 8 nucleotides align to TRBD1. Germline trimming cut 4 bases from V and 1 base from J; bases unmatched to any gene: 7. The CDR3 runs 15 residues. Germline lookup yields CDR1 SGHRS and CDR2 YFSETQ. The CDR3, as DNA: TGCGCCAGCAGCGGAACCGGGACAGGATCCTACGAGCAGTACTTC. It is translated as CASSGTGTGSYEQYF.

The chain employs TRBV7-2 and TRBJ2-2; 7 nucleotides align to TRBD1. Trimming at V came to 3 bases and at J to 7 bases, leaving 5 bases not matched to a gene. The CDR3 is 14 residues long. In germline, CDR1 is SGHTA, CDR2 FQGNSA. Here the CDR3 reads CASSLTGLGGELFF. The CDR3, as DNA: TGTGCCAGCAGCTTGACAGGGTTGGGCGGGGAGCTGTTTTTT. The variable domain in full, completed from reference TRBV7-2 and TRBJ2-2, reads GAGVSQSPSNKVTEKGKDVELRCDPISGHTALYWYRQSLGQGLEFLIYFQGNSAPDKSGLPSDRFSAERTGGSVSTLTIQRTQQEDSAVYLCASSLTGLGGELFFGEGSRLTVL.

The chain has TRBV7-9 and TRBJ1-2; 10 bases align to TRBD1. The germline gives CDR1 SEHNR, CDR2 FQNEAQ (reference sequence). The CDR3 has 18 residues. Trimming cost V 2 bases and J 2 bases; bases outside gene matches: 11. CDR3 sequence reads: CASSLTGQGSVPNYGYTF. CDR3 nucleotide sequence: TGTGCCAGCAGCTTAACGGGACAGGGGTCGGTTCCCAACTATGGCTACACCTTC.

The genes are TRBV25-1 and TRBJ2-1; maybe TRBD1 (6 bases). The CDR3 covers 14 residues. Trimming left V 6 bases short and J 0 bases short, with 9 bases between. Germline assignment: CDR1 MGHDK and CDR2 SYGVNS. The CDR3 loop is CASRGAGSYNEQFF. The DNA for the CDR3 is TGTGCCAGCAGGGGGGCCGGCTCCTACAATGAGCAGTTCTTC.

The rearrangement links TRBV9 to TRBJ1-5, with TRBD1 matching 7 bases. The CDR3 has 14 residues. After removal of 2 bases from V and 4 bases from J, the junction contained 3 bases not matched to a gene. CDR1 and CDR2 (germline): SGDLS, YYNGEE. CDR3 sequence reads: CASSVGQKNQPQHF. CDR3 nucleotide sequence: TGTGCCAGCAGCGTGGGACAGAAAAATCAGCCCCAGCATTTT.

The J gene is TRBJ2-1, the V gene TRBV5-4, with TRBD2 matching over 11 bases. Trimming removed 3 bases from V and 5 bases from J; junction bases left unmatched: 10. Germline CDR1 reads SGHNT; CDR2 reads YYREEE (reference sequence). This CDR3 is built from 17 residues. The CDR3 loop is CASSSPRLAGLHNEQFF. Here the CDR3 DNA reads TGTGCCAGCAGCTCCCCTCGACTAGCGGGGCTCCACAATGAGCAGTTCTTC.